The 13 T cell receptor beta chains below were found in one sample sequenced in a study of cytomegalovirus exposure and HLA in healthy donors. This PCR relied on a set of 60 Vbeta primers and 13 Jbeta primers. The data were produced by immunoSEQ multiplex PCR, yet TCRdb's version contains in-frame clones alone and is incomplete. The profile shows around 140,000 clones, approximately 65% of them singletons. The sample consisted of PBMCs. The receptor source for this set is a woman aged 55-69 years in good health and CMV-seronegative.

The rearrangement links TRBV13 to TRBJ2-1, with a tentative D call TRBD2 (6 bases). V was pared by 5 bases and J by 1 base, with 21 bases between. Germline CDR1 and CDR2: PRHDT and FYEKMQ (reference sequence). This CDR3 has 18 amino acids. CDR3 bases: TGTGCCAGCAGCATCTCAACGGGAGTATCTTCGTCCTACAATGAGCAGTTCTTC. This encodes CASSISTGVSSSYNEQFF. The entire variable domain, with the rest obtained from reference TRBV13 and TRBJ2-1, is as follows: AAGVIQSPRHLIKEKRETATLKCYPIPRHDTVYWYQQGPGQDPQFLISFYEKMQSDKGSIPDRFSAQQFSDYHSELNMSSLELGDSALYFCASSISTGVSSSYNEQFFGPGTRLTVL.

The chain employs TRBV28 and TRBJ2-2; unclear D gene. This CDR3 has 14 residues. The V and J ends lost 6 bases and 6 bases respectively, with 14 bases between them. Germline CDR1 MDHEN, CDR2 SYDVKM. CDR3 nucleotide sequence: TGTGCCAGCAGACGCCGGAGTGAGGCCGGGGAGCTGTTTTTT. Translated, it gives CASRRRSEAGELFF.

This clone came up a few times. V and J are TRBV27 and TRBJ2-5; TRBD2 aligns across 14 bases. With the DNA end fitting TRBJ2-7 better, the J assignment may be wrong. Germline CDR1 and CDR2: MNHEY and SMNVEV (reference sequence). The CDR3 is 17 residues long. The CDR3 bases are TGTGCCAGCAGTTTCCTTGGACTAGCGGGAGGACCCTACGAGCAGTACTTC. Its protein is CASSFLGLAGGPYEQYF.

The V and J genes are TRBV7-8 and TRBJ2-7, with D perhaps matching TRBD2 (6 bases). Germline V CDR1 and CDR2: SGHVS, FQNEAQ. Deletions cut 3 bases from V and 0 bases from J, with 9 bases between. This CDR3 region has 14 residues. The CDR3 nucleotides read TGTGCCAGCAGCTTCGTAGCGGACTCCTACGAGCAGTACTTC. Its protein is CASSFVADSYEQYF.

In DNA, the CDR3 is TGTGCCAGCAGTTTCCGTGCGGGGACCCAGTACTTC. Residues: CASSFRAGTQYF. J is TRBJ2-5 and V is TRBV28, with a possible D match to TRBD2 (5 bases). The CDR3 is made up of 12 amino acids. Germline V gives CDR1 MDHEN, CDR2 SYDVKM. The V and J ends lost 3 bases and 7 bases respectively, with 9 bases between them.

The V call is TRBV9, the J call TRBJ2-3; 7 nucleotides match TRBD1. The CDR3 runs 15 residues. Looked up from germline, CDR1 is SGDLS and CDR2 is YYNGEE. V was clipped by 3 bases and J by 2 bases; unmatched bases: 6. CDR3 residues: CASSAGQDPTDTQYF. CDR3 bases: TGTGCCAGCAGCGCCGGACAGGACCCCACAGATACGCAGTATTTT.

The V and J genes are TRBV2 and TRBJ1-4; no firm D call. Germline V lookup: CDR1 SNHLY, CDR2 FYNNEI. This CDR3 has 15 amino acids. V gave up 4 bases and J gave up 7 bases, with 16 bases separating them. The CDR3 here is CASSGAPSAGEKLFF. DNA for the CDR3: TGTGCCAGCAGTGGGGCCCCCTCAGCGGGTGAAAAACTGTTTTTT.

V usage is TRBV9 and J usage is TRBJ1-2; 8 nucleotides align to TRBD1. Germline trimming cut 2 bases from V and 10 bases from J; bases unmatched to any gene: 4. CDR1 SGDLS and CDR2 YYNGEE come from the germline V gene. The CDR3 is 12 amino acids. The CDR3 coding sequence is TGTGCCAGCAGCGTTCGACAGGGGTTCTACACCTTC. It yields the protein CASSVRQGFYTF.

Comments on this clone: Other DNA sequences from this sample encode an identical CDR3 as well. This chain connects TRBV9 to TRBJ1-2, with 8 bases identical to TRBD1. CDR1 and CDR2 from the germline V gene are SGDLS and YYNGEE. V dropped 7 bases and J dropped 4; count of bases not matched to a gene: 3. This CDR3 is built from 12 residues. In nucleotides, the CDR3 is TGTGCCAGCGGGGGGACAGGCTATGGCTACACCTTC. This encodes CASGGTGYGYTF. Supplemented by reference TRBV9 and TRBJ1-2, the full variable domain reads DSGVTQTPKHLITATGQRVTLRCSPRSGDLSVYWYQQSLDQGLQFLIQYYNGEERAKGNILERFSAQQFPDLHSELNLSSLELGDSALYFCASGGTGYGYTFGSGTRLTVV.

This clone was seen a handful of times. The chain links TRBV28 to TRBJ1-2; D perhaps matches TRBD1 (5 bases). Germline CDR1 is MDHEN and CDR2 is SYDVKM. The CDR3 length is 11 residues. V was pared by 3 bases and J by 8 bases, with 7 bases between. The CDR3 spells CASSFRGGYTF. The DNA of the CDR3 is TGTGCCAGCAGTTTCCGGGGGGGCTACACCTTC.

The CDR3 DNA is TGTGCCAGCACCGACGGTCTCGAGCGGCAGTACTTC. Its protein is CASTDGLERQYF. V usage is TRBV28 and J usage is TRBJ2-7; no clear D. V lost 7 bases and J lost 9, with 16 bases in between. The CDR3 contains 12 residues. CDR1 MDHEN and CDR2 SYDVKM come from the germline V gene.

This clone has only one observation. The V call is TRBV9, the J call TRBJ2-5; 12 bases are shared with TRBD2. The length of the CDR3 is 19 residues. V lost 0 bases to trimming and J lost 2 bases; unmatched junction nucleotides: 11. Germline V gene sequence: CDR1 SGDLS, CDR2 YYNGEE. CDR3 region: CASSVATGRLAGEQETQYF. In DNA form, the CDR3 reads TGTGCCAGCAGCGTAGCTACGGGGCGACTAGCGGGGGAGCAAGAGACCCAGTACTTC.

The rearrangement joins TRBV6-6 to TRBJ2-3; possible D gene TRBD2, 7 bases. CDR1 is MNHNY, CDR2 SVGAGI, per germline (reference sequence). The CDR3 length is 16 residues. V was clipped by 6 bases and J by 1 base, with 17 bases between them. CDR3 region: CASSPLLGGRTDTQYF. Written as DNA, the CDR3 is TGTGCCAGCAGCCCACTTCTGGGGGGGCGCACAGATACGCAGTATTTT.